The 15 T cell receptor beta chains given below trace back to one sample, sequenced in a study of T cells after yellow fever vaccination. MiXCR was run by TCRdb on the 5' RACE reads, yielding one entry per CDR3 protein. The repertoire has hundreds of thousands of distinct CDR3 sequences, approximately 3.9% of them found once; the top ten carry about a quarter. The sample in question was PBMCs, obtained on the day of the yellow fever booster vaccination. The receptor source for this set is a man aged 18-30 years who received the YFV17D yellow fever vaccine.

The sample holds many counts of this clonotype. The chain recombines TRBV20-1 with TRBJ1-2, with TRBD1 identical over 7 bases. Germline CDR1 DFQATT, CDR2 SNEGSKA (reference sequence). With V trimmed by 0 bases and J by 12 bases, 10 bases remained unmatched. The CDR3 contains 13 residues. The CDR3 DNA follows: TGCAGTGCTAGAGATAACAGGGGAAAGGTCGACACCTTC. Protein: CSARDNRGKVDTF.

This clonotype was recorded many times. V and J are TRBV10-2 and TRBJ2-7, with D unclear. V gave up 3 bases and J gave up 2 bases, with 2 bases separating them. In germline, CDR1 is WSHSY, CDR2 SAAADI. The CDR3 totals 11 residues. CDR3 sequence reads: CASSDTYEQYF. The CDR3 region has the DNA TGCGCCAGCAGTGACACCTACGAGCAGTACTTC.

This clonotype was seen at least ten times. V gene TRBV5-1 combines with J gene TRBJ1-2, with TRBD1 as a possible D gene (5 bases). The CDR3 length is 13 residues. The V end was cut by 2 bases, the J end by 3 bases, with 8 bases between. Germline lookup yields CDR1 SGHRS and CDR2 YFSETQ. CDR3 loop: CASSLGEHYGYTF. In DNA form, the CDR3 reads TGCGCCAGCAGCTTAGGGGAACACTATGGCTACACCTTC.

This clonotype was found a few times. V is TRBV7-9 and J is TRBJ1-1; D is uncertain. The germline gives CDR1 SEHNR, CDR2 FQNEAQ (reference sequence). Trimming pared 5 bases from V and 10 bases from J, leaving 23 bases between. This CDR3 is built from 15 residues. The DNA of the CDR3 is TGTGCCAGCAGCCCACACGGAGGTGTGGAGTCGGGAGCTTTCTTT. This codes for CASSPHGGVESGAFF.

The chain recombines TRBV10-3 with TRBJ2-7, with D possibly being TRBD1 (6 bases). This CDR3 comprises 12 residues. V lost 7 bases to trimming and J lost 6 bases, with 13 bases between them. Germline V gives CDR1 ENHRY, CDR2 SYGVKD. The CDR3 DNA reads as TGTGCCATCACTCACGACAGGCGCGAGCAGTACTTC. This translates into CAITHDRREQYF.

This clonotype was counted between two and nine times. The V and J genes are TRBV7-9 and TRBJ1-1; D call uncertain. From germline, CDR1 is SEHNR and CDR2 FQNEAQ (reference sequence). Trimming removed 3 bases from V and 2 bases from J, with 10 bases in between. The CDR3 loop spans 14 amino acids. CDR3 residues: CASSLTFYNTEAFF. The CDR3 coding sequence is TGTGCCAGCAGCTTGACCTTTTACAACACTGAAGCTTTCTTT. The full variable domain, its missing parts supplied by reference TRBV7-9 and TRBJ1-1, is DTGVSQNPRHKITKRGQNVTFRCDPISEHNRLYWYRQTLGQGPEFLTYFQNEAQLEKSRLLSDRFSAERPKGSFSTLEIQRTEQGDSAMYLCASSLTFYNTEAFFGQGTRLTVV.

Ten or more counts support this clonotype. The chain uses TRBV28 and TRBJ1-2; perhaps TRBD1 as D (5 bases). The germline V gene has CDR1 MDHEN and CDR2 SYDVKM. The V end was cut by 5 bases, the J end by 7 bases, with 14 bases between. The CDR3 has 13 residues. The CDR3 DNA reads TGTGCCAGCAGTCCCAAGGGGCTTCGTGGCTACACCTTC. As protein: CASSPKGLRGYTF.

The sample holds a few counts of this clonotype. J is TRBJ1-2 and V is TRBV11-2; D remains unclear. Per the germline V gene, CDR1 is SGHAT and CDR2 is FQNNGV. Between the trimmed V and J ends, which lost 0 bases and 5 bases, there was a span of 4 bases. This CDR3 is built from 12 residues. CDR3: CASSLDLYGYTF. The CDR3 bases are TGTGCCAGCAGCTTAGACCTATATGGCTACACCTTC.

Concerning this clonotype: It may be a read error: a sequence one base away is much more abundant. A read error is likely, as this CDR3 ends without the conserved phenylalanine or tryptophan. The rearrangement links TRBV20-1 to TRBJ2-5, with TRBD2 matching 7 bases. This CDR3 is built from 14 residues. Germline trimming cut 0 bases from V and 1 base from J; bases unmatched to any gene: 2. The germline CDR1 and CDR2 sequences are DFQATT and SNEGSKA (reference sequence). The CDR3 protein is CSARDQRGQETQYL. The CDR3 bases are TGCAGTGCTAGAGATCAGCGGGGCCAAGAGACCCAGTACTTA.

This clonotype was counted at least ten times. The chain links TRBV6-1 to TRBJ2-7, with TRBD2 as a possible D gene (5 bases). Trimming stripped 4 bases from V and 0 bases from J, with 10 bases between. Germline CDR1 and CDR2: MNHNS and SASEGT. The CDR3 runs 14 residues. The CDR3: CASSASRGSYEQYV. CDR3 nucleotides: TGTGCCAGCAGTGCTTCCCGGGGCTCCTACGAGCAGTACGTC.

This clonotype was seen a handful of times. The gene calls are TRBV29-1 and TRBJ1-1, with D maybe TRBD1 (5 bases). The CDR3 totals 13 residues. Germline-derived CDR1 and CDR2 are SQVTM and ANQGSEA. V was cut by 6 bases and J by 9 bases, with 20 bases left in between. The CDR3 nucleotides read TGCAGCGTGGGGCAGGTCCAACTAGGGAAAGCTTTCTTT. Its translation is CSVGQVQLGKAFF.

The chain links TRBV7-2 to TRBJ1-2; D is unclear. Per the germline V gene, CDR1 is SGHTA and CDR2 is FQGNSA. Trimming removed 3 bases at V and 1 base at J, with 9 bases between. This CDR3 has 14 amino acids. CDR3 sequence reads: CASSFRVDNYGYTF. The CDR3 nucleotides are TGTGCCAGCAGCTTCCGCGTTGATAACTATGGCTACACCTTC.

This clonotype was counted only a few times. The chain uses TRBV5-1 and TRBJ2-7; D may be TRBD2 (5 bases). The CDR3 contains 14 residues. Per the germline V gene, CDR1 is SGHRS and CDR2 is YFSETQ. V dropped 4 bases and J dropped 7 bases, with 18 bases sitting between them. CDR3 in DNA: TGCGCCAGCAGCGATTTAAGAGGGCCGGAGGAGCAGTACTTC. Protein: CASSDLRGPEEQYF.

This sequence joins TRBV7-2 and TRBJ2-5; 7 positions agree with TRBD2. The CDR3 consists of 14 residues. The ends lost 7 bases at V and 1 base at J; junction bases unmatched: 6. Germline assignment: CDR1 SGHTA and CDR2 FQGNSA. CDR3 loop: CASIPAGLQETQYF. The CDR3 DNA follows: TGTGCCAGCATCCCAGCGGGGCTCCAAGAGACCCAGTACTTC.

A few counts support this clonotype. This chain connects TRBV6-1 to TRBJ2-1; 13 bases map to TRBD2. The V and J ends lost 8 bases and 3 bases, in that order; junction bases with no gene match: 13. The CDR3 totals 18 residues. Germline V gene data show CDR1 as MNHNS and CDR2 as SASEGT. The CDR3: CASSGQGGLAGFYNEQFF. The CDR3 DNA reads TGTGCCAGCTCGGGACAGGGGGGACTAGCGGGGTTCTACAATGAGCAGTTCTTC.